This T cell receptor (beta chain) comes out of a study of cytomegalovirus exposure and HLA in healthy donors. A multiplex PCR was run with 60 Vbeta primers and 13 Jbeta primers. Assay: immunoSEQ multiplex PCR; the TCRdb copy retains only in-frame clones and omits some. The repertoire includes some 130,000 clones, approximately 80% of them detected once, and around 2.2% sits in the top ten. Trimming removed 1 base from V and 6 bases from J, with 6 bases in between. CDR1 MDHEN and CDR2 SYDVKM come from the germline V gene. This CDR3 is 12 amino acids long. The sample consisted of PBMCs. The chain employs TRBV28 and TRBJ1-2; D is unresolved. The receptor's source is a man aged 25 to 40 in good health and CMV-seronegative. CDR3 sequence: CASSLYGDGYTF. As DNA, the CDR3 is TGTGCCAGCAGTTTATACGGGGATGGCTACACCTTC.